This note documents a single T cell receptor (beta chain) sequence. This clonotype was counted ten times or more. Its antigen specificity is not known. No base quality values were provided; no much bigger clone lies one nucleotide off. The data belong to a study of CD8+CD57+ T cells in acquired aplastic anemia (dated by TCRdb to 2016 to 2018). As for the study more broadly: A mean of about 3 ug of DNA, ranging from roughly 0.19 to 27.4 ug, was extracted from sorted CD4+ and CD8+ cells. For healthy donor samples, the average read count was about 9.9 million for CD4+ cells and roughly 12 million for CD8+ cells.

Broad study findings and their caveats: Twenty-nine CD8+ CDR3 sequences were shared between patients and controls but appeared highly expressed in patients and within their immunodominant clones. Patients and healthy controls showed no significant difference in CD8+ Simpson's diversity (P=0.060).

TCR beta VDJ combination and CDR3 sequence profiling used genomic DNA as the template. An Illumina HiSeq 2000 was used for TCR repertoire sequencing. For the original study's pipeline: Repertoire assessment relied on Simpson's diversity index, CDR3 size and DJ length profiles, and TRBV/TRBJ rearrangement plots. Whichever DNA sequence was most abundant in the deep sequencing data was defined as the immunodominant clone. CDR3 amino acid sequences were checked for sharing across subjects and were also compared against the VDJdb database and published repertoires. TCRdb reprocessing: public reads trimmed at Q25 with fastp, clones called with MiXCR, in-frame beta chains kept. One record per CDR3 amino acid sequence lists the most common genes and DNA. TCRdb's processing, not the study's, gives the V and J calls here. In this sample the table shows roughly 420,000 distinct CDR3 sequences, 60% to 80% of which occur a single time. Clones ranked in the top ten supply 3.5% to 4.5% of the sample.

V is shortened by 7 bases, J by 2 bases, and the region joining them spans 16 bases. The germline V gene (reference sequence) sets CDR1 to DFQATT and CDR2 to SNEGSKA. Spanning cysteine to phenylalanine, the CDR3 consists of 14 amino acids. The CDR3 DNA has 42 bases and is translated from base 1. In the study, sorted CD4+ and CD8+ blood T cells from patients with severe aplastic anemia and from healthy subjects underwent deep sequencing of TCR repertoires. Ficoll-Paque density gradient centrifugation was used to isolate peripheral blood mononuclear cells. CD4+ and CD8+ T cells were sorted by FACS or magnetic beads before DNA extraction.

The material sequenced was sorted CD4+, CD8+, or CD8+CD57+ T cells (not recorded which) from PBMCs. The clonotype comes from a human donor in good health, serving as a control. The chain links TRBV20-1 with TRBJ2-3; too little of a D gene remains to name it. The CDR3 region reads CSVYEVILTDTQYF. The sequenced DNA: TGCAGTGTTTATGAGGTGATCCTCACAGATACGCAGTATTTT.